Following are 23 T cell receptor beta chains from one sample sequenced in a study of cytomegalovirus exposure and HLA in healthy donors. The PCR used 60 Vbeta and 13 Jbeta primers. Profiling relied on immunoSEQ multiplex PCR, and the TCRdb table lists in-frame clones only, not all of them. The repertoire consists of some 170,000 clones, with about 9.4% occurring once and the leading ten covering 1% to 1.5%. The sequenced material came from PBMCs. These receptors were collected from a woman in her 30s in good health and CMV-seropositive.

The table lists this clone with a few counts. The rearrangement joins TRBV2 to TRBJ2-7; perhaps TRBD2 as D (6 bases). The CDR3 spans 15 residues. Germline V gene lookup returns CDR1 SNHLY and CDR2 FYNNEI. V lost 2 bases and J 1 base, leaving 12 bases between the germline ends. DNA for the CDR3: TGTGCCAGCAGTGAACGTATTAGCGGTTCCTACGAGCAGTACTTC. It encodes CASSERISGSYEQYF.

This clone was counted only a few times. The chain couples TRBV4-2 to TRBJ1-5; 9 bases fit TRBD1. V trimming: 0 bases; J trimming: 11 bases; junction bases outside the gene matches: 14. Germline assignment: CDR1 LGHNA and CDR2 YNFKEQ. The CDR3 is 17 amino acids. The CDR3 loop is CASSQDWGQGGRVAQHF. The DNA of the CDR3 is TGTGCCAGCAGCCAAGATTGGGGACAGGGTGGCCGTGTGGCCCAGCATTTT.

This clone was seen a handful of times. The rearrangement joins TRBV11-2 to TRBJ2-6; D perhaps matches TRBD2 (5 bases). This CDR3 has 19 residues. Germline V gene sequence: CDR1 SGHAT, CDR2 FQNNGV. Trimming cost V 2 bases and J 0 bases, with 17 bases left between them. CDR3 amino acids: CASSLRGPGGRSGANVLTF. The CDR3 DNA follows: TGTGCCAGCAGCTTACGGGGTCCGGGCGGTCGCTCTGGGGCCAACGTCCTGACTTTC.

This clone was counted once. Additional DNA sequences in this sample encode the identical CDR3. The chain uses TRBV9 and TRBJ2-1; D might be TRBD1 (6 bases). Trimming cost V 0 bases and J 2 bases, with 9 bases left between them. Germline CDR1 is SGDLS and CDR2 is YYNGEE. This CDR3 comprises 15 residues. The CDR3 nucleotides are TGTGCCAGCAGCGTAGATAGGGGGACCTACAATGAGCAGTTCTTC. It yields the protein CASSVDRGTYNEQFF.

This clone was seen a handful of times. Other DNA variants within this sample encode the same CDR3. This rearrangement joins TRBV18 to TRBJ2-5, with 7 bases lining up with TRBD1. This CDR3 has 13 residues. CDR1 is KGHSH, CDR2 LQKENI, per germline. The junction had 3 bases not matched to a gene; V was cut back by 3 bases and J by 5 bases. CDR3 protein: CASSPQGEETQYF. Written as DNA, the CDR3 is TGTGCCAGCTCACCCCAGGGGGAGGAGACCCAGTACTTC. Variable domain in full (rest from reference TRBV18 and TRBJ2-5): NAGVMQNPRHLVRRRGQEARLRCSPMKGHSHVYWYRQLPEEGLKFMVYLQKENIIDESGMPKERFSAEFPKEGPSILRIQQVVRGDSAAYFCASSPQGEETQYFGPGTRLLVL.

This clone was recorded a few times. CDR3 nucleotides: TGCAGCACTTGGACTAGCGACTACGAGCAGTACTTC. Its protein is CSTWTSDYEQYF. The V gene is TRBV29-1, the J gene TRBJ2-7, with 9 bases that match TRBD2. CDR3 length equals 12 residues. Germline assignment: CDR1 SQVTM and CDR2 ANQGSEA. The junction had 5 bases not matched to a gene; V was cut back by 8 bases and J by 3 bases.

This clone came up a few times. This chain links TRBV4-2 with TRBJ2-7; 9 nucleotides line up with TRBD2. Trimming removed 10 bases from V and 4 bases from J; junction bases left unmatched: 20. The CDR3 totals 17 residues. Germline-derived CDR1 and CDR2 are LGHNA and YNFKEQ. CDR3 sequence reads: CAIRPRPRREGEYEQYF. The CDR3, as DNA: TGTGCCATCAGACCACGTCCGCGGCGGGAGGGGGAGTACGAGCAGTACTTC.

This chain links TRBV27 with TRBJ1-6, with unresolved D. Germline V lookup: CDR1 MNHEY, CDR2 SMNVEV (reference sequence). V shed 5 bases and J shed 8 bases, with 7 bases lying between them. CDR3 length equals 12 residues. The CDR3 DNA reads as TGTGCCAGCAGTATAAGAGATTCACCCCTCCACTTT. Protein sequence: CASSIRDSPLHF.

This clone turned up a few times. The chain joins TRBV4-1 to TRBJ2-7, with 8 bases that match TRBD1. J lost 5 bases, V lost 2 bases, and 2 bases had no gene match. The CDR3 contains 13 residues. Germline CDR1 MGHRA, CDR2 YSYEKL. The CDR3 spells CASSQLQGDEQYF. The CDR3 nucleotides read TGCGCCAGCAGCCAACTACAGGGGGACGAGCAGTACTTC.

This clone was seen more than once but under ten times. The rearrangement uses TRBV7-6 and TRBJ1-4; D gene ambiguous. The CDR3 extends over 15 amino acids. With 5 bases removed from V and 5 bases from J, the gap between germline ends came to 15 bases. Germline V gene lookup returns CDR1 SGHVS and CDR2 FNYEAQ. DNA for the CDR3: TGTGCCAGCAGCCCCTCGCCAGTATTAAATGAAAAACTGTTTTTT. Protein product: CASSPSPVLNEKLFF.

This clone showed up just a few times. This chain uses TRBV5-4 with TRBJ2-3; weak D call: TRBD2 (6 bases). CDR1 SGHNT and CDR2 YYREEE come from the germline V gene (reference sequence). There are 16 residues in the CDR3. With 6 bases removed from V and 3 bases from J, the gap between germline ends came to 20 bases. CDR3 sequence (DNA): TGTGCCAGCACCCCCTTGGAGGGCCCTCGGACAGATACGCAGTATTTT. Protein: CASTPLEGPRTDTQYF.

This clone was seen a few times. The chain couples TRBV27 to TRBJ2-5; 7 nucleotides match TRBD2. This CDR3 spans 14 amino acids. V shed 8 bases, J shed 4 bases, and the junction held 10 bases outside the gene matches. The germline gives CDR1 MNHEY, CDR2 SMNVEV (reference sequence). CDR3 sequence reads: CASRSLQRGETQYF. DNA of the CDR3: TGTGCCAGCCGTTCCCTACAGCGGGGAGAGACCCAGTACTTC.

The gene calls are TRBV9 and TRBJ2-2; tentatively, D is TRBD1 (6 bases). Germline CDR1 SGDLS, CDR2 YYNGEE. Between the trimmed V and J ends, which lost 1 base and 0 bases, there was a span of 10 bases. CDR3 length: 16 amino acids. In DNA, the CDR3 is TGTGCCAGCAGCGTACAGGGGCGACCGAACACCGGGGAGCTGTTTTTT. Protein product: CASSVQGRPNTGELFF. The complete variable domain, with remaining parts taken from reference TRBV9 and TRBJ2-2, reads DSGVTQTPKHLITATGQRVTLRCSPRSGDLSVYWYQQSLDQGLQFLIQYYNGEERAKGNILERFSAQQFPDLHSELNLSSLELGDSALYFCASSVQGRPNTGELFFGEGSRLTVL.

The rearrangement joins TRBV19 to TRBJ1-6; tentatively, D is TRBD1 (6 bases). Germline V lookup: CDR1 LNHDA, CDR2 SQIVND (reference sequence). V lost 6 bases and J 11 bases, leaving 17 bases between the germline ends. The CDR3 has 14 amino acids. CDR3 sequence reads: CASRPQGSLAPLHF. The CDR3 region has the DNA TGTGCCAGTAGGCCACAGGGTTCCTTGGCACCCCTCCACTTT. The variable domain in full, completed from reference TRBV19 and TRBJ1-6, reads DGGITQSPKYLFRKEGQNVTLSCEQNLNHDAMYWYRQDPGQGLRLIYYSQIVNDFQKGDIAEGYSVSREKKESFPLTVTSAQKNPTAFYLCASRPQGSLAPLHFGNGTRLTVT.

In regard to this clone: At the DNA level, this CDR3 is encoded by other sequences in the same sample as well. The V call is TRBV30, the J call TRBJ2-3, with D possibly TRBD2 on 6 matching bases. Per the germline V gene, CDR1 is GTSNPN and CDR2 is SVGIG (reference sequence). The CDR3 spans 13 residues. Trimming pared 0 bases from V and 4 bases from J, leaving 8 bases between. CDR3 in DNA: TGTGCCTGGAGTGTGGGGGGAGCAGATACGCAGTATTTT. Translated: CAWSVGGADTQYF.

This clone was recorded a few times. A junction boundary mismatches the germline segment, possibly from a read error. V and J are TRBV2 and TRBJ2-7; D may be TRBD1 (6 bases). This CDR3 contains 10 residues. The germline V gene encodes CDR1 SNHLY and CDR2 FYNNEI. DNA of the CDR3: TGTGCCAGTAGACAGGCCTTCACCCTCTTC. This encodes CASRQAFTLF. The full variable domain, its missing parts supplied by reference TRBV2 and TRBJ2-7, is EPEVTQTPSHQVTQMGQEVILRCVPISNHLYFYWYRQILGQKVEFLVSFYNNEISEKSEIFDDQFSVERPDGSNFTLKIRSTKLEDSAMYFCASRQAFTLFGPGTRLTVT.

The genes are TRBV7-2 and TRBJ2-3; 9 nucleotides line up with TRBD2. Germline V gene sequence: CDR1 SGHTA, CDR2 FQGNSA. Trimming at V came to 7 bases and at J to 0 bases, leaving 14 bases not matched to a gene. This CDR3 region has 18 residues. CDR3 protein: CASTYVGGRGYSTDTQYF. CDR3 bases: TGTGCCAGCACCTATGTAGGCGGGAGGGGATACAGCACAGATACGCAGTATTTT.

This clone has more than one count but fewer than ten. The gene calls are TRBV4-1 and TRBJ2-7; D is possibly TRBD2 (5 bases). CDR1 and CDR2 from the germline V gene are MGHRA and YSYEKL. The CDR3 is 12 residues long. Deletions cut 2 bases from V and 7 bases from J, with 9 bases between. CDR3 nucleotide sequence: TGCGCCAGCAGCCAACCCTCGGGGGAGCAGTACTTC. Its protein product is CASSQPSGEQYF.

This chain uses TRBV5-4 with TRBJ2-1, with 13 bases identical to TRBD2. V lost 4 bases and J lost 5; bases outside the gene matches: 9. Germline V lookup: CDR1 SGHNT, CDR2 YYREEE (reference sequence). The CDR3 has 17 amino acids. DNA of the CDR3: TGTGCCAGCAGCGGGGGCCTCGGACTAGCGGGAGACAATGAGCAGTTCTTC. Encoded protein: CASSGGLGLAGDNEQFF.

J is TRBJ2-2 and V is TRBV5-4; 8 positions agree with TRBD2. The CDR3 spans 17 residues. Germline values: CDR1 SGHNT, CDR2 YYREEE (reference sequence). With V trimmed by 7 bases and J by 7 bases, 18 bases remained unmatched. CDR3 bases: TGTGCCAGCCTCGATAGGGGGGCGGGAGGTTCGGGCGGGGAGCTGTTTTTT. Its translation: CASLDRGAGGSGGELFF.

J is TRBJ2-1 and V is TRBV19; TRBD2 matches 9 bases. V shed 6 bases and J 7 bases; nucleotides not matched to a gene: 10. CDR3 size: 15 residues. The germline V gene has CDR1 LNHDA and CDR2 SQIVND (reference sequence). The CDR3 region is CASSLWRGRGNEQFF. DNA for the CDR3: TGTGCCAGTAGCCTCTGGCGCGGGAGGGGTAATGAGCAGTTCTTC.

This clone was counted a few times. V is TRBV20-1 and J is TRBJ1-4; D is uncertain. The ends were cut back, 3 bases at V and 7 bases at J, with 3 bases in the middle. The CDR3 consists of 10 residues. Germline V CDR1 and CDR2: DFQATT, SNEGSKA (reference sequence). The chain's CDR3 is CSASGEKLFF. In nucleotides, the CDR3 is TGCAGTGCTAGCGGTGAAAAACTGTTTTTT.

This rearrangement joins TRBV30 to TRBJ2-3; tentative D call: TRBD2 (8 bases). Germline-derived CDR1 and CDR2 are GTSNPN and SVGIG (reference sequence). Trimming shortened V by 3 bases and J by 5 bases, and 15 bases separated the two germline ends. The CDR3 contains 14 residues. The chain's CDR3 is CAWSEGAGGDTQYF. The DNA for the CDR3 is TGTGCCTGGAGCGAGGGGGCGGGAGGAGATACGCAGTATTTT.